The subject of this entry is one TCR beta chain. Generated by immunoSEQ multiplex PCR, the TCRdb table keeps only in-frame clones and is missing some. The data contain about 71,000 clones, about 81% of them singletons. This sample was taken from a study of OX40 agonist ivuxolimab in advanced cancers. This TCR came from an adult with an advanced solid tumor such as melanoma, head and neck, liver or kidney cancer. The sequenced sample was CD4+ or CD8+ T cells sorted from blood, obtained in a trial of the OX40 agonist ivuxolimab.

CDR3 sequence reads: CAWSLSHEQYF. As DNA, the CDR3 is TGTGCCTGGAGTCTGAGTCACGAGCAGTACTTC. This sequence joins TRBV30 and TRBJ2-5, with D hard to call. Matching the DNA end better, TRBJ2-7 makes the J call doubtful. The CDR3 is made up of 11 amino acids. From germline, CDR1 is GTSNPN and CDR2 SVGIG (reference sequence).